The present T cell receptor (beta chain) was sequenced within a study of tumor-infiltrating lymphocytes in primary liver carcinoma. Unsorted whole blood supplied the RNA, and germline DNA was extracted too. Per the germline V gene, CDR1 is MNHEY and CDR2 is SVGEGT. Germline trimming cut 1 base from V and 0 bases from J; bases unmatched to any gene: 6. The CDR3 covers 16 residues. The table lists this clonotype with many counts. With a constant-region primer, TCR beta cDNA was made from 400 to 550 ng of total RNA. Slightly modified ARM-PCR, run as three nested multiplex PCR rounds, produced the TCR beta libraries. The first two PCR rounds used TRBV1-TRBV30 forward primers with a C-beta reverse primer, nine to eleven cycles each. TCRdb re-analysed the multiplex PCR reads in MiXCR, keeping a single row per CDR3 protein. Of fewer than 400,000 distinct CDR3 sequences listed, 65% were seen once; the top ten hold approximately 9%.

The rearrangement links TRBV6-2 or TRBV6-3 to TRBJ2-7; TRBD2 matches at 7 bases. The material sequenced was peripheral blood. The source is a man aged 40-49 years with primary liver carcinoma and hepatitis B virus infection. The DNA of the CDR3 is TGTGCCAGCAGTTACTTCCCGGGACTAAGCTCCTACGAGCAGTACTTC. Translating it yields CASSYFPGLSSYEQYF.